The 7 T cell receptor beta chains below were found in one sample sequenced in a study of cytomegalovirus exposure and HLA in healthy donors. The assay was immunoSEQ multiplex PCR, and TCRdb's table has in-frame clones only and misses some. Of 65,000 to 85,000 clones listed, 85% to 95% were seen once; the top ten hold 0.69%. The sample taken for sequencing was PBMCs. All receptors come from a woman aged 18 to 35 in good health and CMV-seronegative.

The gene calls are TRBV5-5 and TRBJ1-5; D call uncertain. Germline V gene lookup returns CDR1 SGHKS and CDR2 YYEKEE (reference sequence). CDR3 length: 15 amino acids. Trimming pared 6 bases from V and 0 bases from J, leaving 13 bases between. CDR3 protein: CASTSSPTSNQPQHF. CDR3 DNA sequence: TGTGCCAGCACCTCCAGTCCCACTAGCAATCAGCCCCAGCATTTT.

The V gene is TRBV2, the J gene TRBJ1-1; D is ambiguous. Trimming cost V 2 bases and J 5 bases, with 12 bases left between them. Per germline, CDR1 SNHLY and CDR2 FYNNEI. The CDR3 contains 14 residues. CDR3 nucleotides: TGTGCCAGCAGTGAAAGTGGAGGGTTGACTGAAGCTTTCTTT. It is translated as CASSESGGLTEAFF.

This chain uses TRBV28 with TRBJ1-2; 7 bases line up with TRBD1. The CDR3 has 13 amino acids. Germline CDR1 and CDR2: MDHEN and SYDVKM. Germline trimming cut 6 bases from V and 6 bases from J; bases unmatched to any gene: 7. CDR3 in amino acids: CASRQDRPDGYTF. The CDR3, as DNA: TGTGCCAGCAGACAGGACAGGCCGGATGGCTACACCTTC.

The V call is TRBV12-5, the J call TRBJ1-5, with TRBD1 identical over 7 bases. With 6 bases clipped from V and 6 bases from J, the junction kept 8 bases outside the gene matches. The CDR3 covers 14 residues. Germline V CDR1 and CDR2: LGHNT, FRNRAP. The CDR3 coding sequence is TGTGCTAGTGGACCGGGACAGCCGGGTCAGCCCCAGCATTTT. Translated: CASGPGQPGQPQHF.

This clone was found once. The V call is TRBV4-3, the J call TRBJ1-1, with 9 bases lining up with TRBD1. The V gene's germline CDR1 is LGHNA and CDR2 YSLEER. With 3 bases clipped from V and 6 bases from J, the junction kept 5 bases outside the gene matches. The length of the CDR3 is 14 residues. The DNA for the CDR3 is TGCGCCAGCAGCCAGCAACAGGGGGCCGCTGAAGCTTTCTTT. Its translation is CASSQQQGAAEAFF.

This clone showed up just once. The V gene is TRBV5-1, the J gene TRBJ2-2, with 8 bases fitting TRBD1. V was clipped by 0 bases and J by 1 base; unmatched bases: 2. The CDR3 totals 16 residues. CDR1 is SGHRS, CDR2 YFSETQ, per germline. CDR3 in DNA: TGCGCCAGCAGCTTGGCGGGACAGGTGAACACCGGGGAGCTGTTTTTT. Translated, it gives CASSLAGQVNTGELFF.

The CDR3 region has the DNA TGTGCCAGCAGCCTCGAACTAGCGGGGTCCTACAATGAGCAGTTCTTC. Its translation: CASSLELAGSYNEQFF. The chain combines TRBV9 with TRBJ2-1; 10 bases are a match to TRBD2. The J segment lost 1 base and the V segment lost 4 bases, leaving 5 bases of the junction unmatched. Germline V CDR1 and CDR2: SGDLS, YYNGEE. The CDR3 contains 16 residues.